What follows is one T cell receptor beta chain and its context. The V gene lost 3 bases and the J gene lost 7 bases, with 12 bases spanning the gap. Germline CDR1 is MGHRA and CDR2 is YSYEKL. This CDR3 contains 13 residues. The data stem from a study of shared T cell receptors in the human thymus. Libraries were prepared by immunoSEQ multiplex PCR; TCRdb keeps only in-frame clonotypes and omits some of them. Among some 660,000 clones listed, around 87% were seen once. The same specimen was also included in a second study, on human thymus T cells. As that report states: Resected material from corrective heart surgery provided the thymus tissue analysed.

The receptor's source is a boy younger than two with a congenital heart defect. Sequencing was carried out using thymocytes. The chain combines TRBV4-1 with TRBJ1-2; tentative D call: TRBD1 (6 bases). Here the CDR3 DNA reads TGCGCCAGCAGCCAGAGGGGGTGTAGTGGCTACACCTTC. Amino acid sequence: CASSQRGCSGYTF.